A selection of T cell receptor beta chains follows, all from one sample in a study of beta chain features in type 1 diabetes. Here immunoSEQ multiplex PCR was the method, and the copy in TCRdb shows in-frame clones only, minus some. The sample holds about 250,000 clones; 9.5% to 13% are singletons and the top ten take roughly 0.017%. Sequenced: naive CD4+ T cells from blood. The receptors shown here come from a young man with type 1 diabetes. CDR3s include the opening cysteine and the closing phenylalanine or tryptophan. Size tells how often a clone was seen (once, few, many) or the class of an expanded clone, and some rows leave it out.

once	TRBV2	CASSADLGGHEQFF
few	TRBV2	CASSVLGTDTQYF
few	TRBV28	CASSLGQSNEKLFF
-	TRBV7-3	CASSLRDSPGNTIYF
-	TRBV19	CASTPRAGQETQYF
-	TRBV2	CASKPLAGGQETQYF
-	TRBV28	CASSDGQDLRGYTF
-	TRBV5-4	CASRRNTDTQYF
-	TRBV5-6	CASSPPWSVETQYF
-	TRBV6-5	CASSYRQGHTGELFF
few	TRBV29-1	CSVEGQGTDTQYF
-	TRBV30	CAWSVTSGGLNGQFF
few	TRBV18	CASSPPYGNQETQYF
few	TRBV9	CASSPVLSGANVLTF
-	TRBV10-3	CAIRASPRRTDTQYF
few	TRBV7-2	CASSLVGVTYEQYF
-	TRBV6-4	CASRLGAEAFF
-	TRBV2	CATTRALNTEAFF
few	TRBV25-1	CASSGQVYGYTF
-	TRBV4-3	CASSHGRQGDYGYTF
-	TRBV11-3	CASSKGVSTDTQYF
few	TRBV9	CASSAPGTGRSPLHF
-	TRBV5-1	CASSSQASGELFF
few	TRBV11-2	CASSARGGPRMNTEAFF
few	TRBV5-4	CASSRDRGHEKLFF
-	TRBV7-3	CASSYGGNTEAFF
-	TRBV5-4	CASSVQGIHNEQFF
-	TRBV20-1	CSALTLAGYTF
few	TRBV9	CASSVEARGREQYF
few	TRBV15	CATSRGRAYGYTF
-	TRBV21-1	CASSSRQGFSMNTEAFF
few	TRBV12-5	CASGFVDQPQHF
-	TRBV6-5	CASSLSGAKNIQYF
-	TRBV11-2	CASSFGQGTSPLHF
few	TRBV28	CAIVPPPNTEAFF
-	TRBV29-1	CSVQKITQEAFF